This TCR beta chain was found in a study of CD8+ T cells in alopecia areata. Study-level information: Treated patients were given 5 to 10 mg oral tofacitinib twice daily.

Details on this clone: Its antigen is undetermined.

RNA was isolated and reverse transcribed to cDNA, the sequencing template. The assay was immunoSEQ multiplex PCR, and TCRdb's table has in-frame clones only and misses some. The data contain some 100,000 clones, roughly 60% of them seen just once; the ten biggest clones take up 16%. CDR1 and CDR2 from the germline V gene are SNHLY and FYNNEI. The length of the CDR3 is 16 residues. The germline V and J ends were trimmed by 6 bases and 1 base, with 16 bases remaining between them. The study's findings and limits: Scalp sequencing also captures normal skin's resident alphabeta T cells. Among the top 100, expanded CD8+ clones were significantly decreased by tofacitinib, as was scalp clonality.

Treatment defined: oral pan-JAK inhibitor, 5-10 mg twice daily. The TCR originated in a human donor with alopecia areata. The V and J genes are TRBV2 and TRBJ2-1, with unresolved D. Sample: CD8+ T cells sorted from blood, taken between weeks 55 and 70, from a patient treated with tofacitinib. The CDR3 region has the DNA TGTGCCAGCAGCACCGATCAGGACGTATCCTACAATGAGCAGTTCTTC. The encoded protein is CASSTDQDVSYNEQFF.